Listed below are T cell receptor beta chains from one sample, sequenced in a study of PD-1 blockade in mismatch repair-deficient tumors. The protocol was immunoSEQ multiplex PCR, while the TCRdb copy is restricted to in-frame clones and leaves out a portion. In the table there are 12,000 to 15,000 clones, 80% to 90% of which are singletons. The source was PBMCs, collected around 15 weeks after starting pembrolizumab. All receptors come from an adult with mismatch repair-deficient cancer. Both conserved end residues are part of each CDR3. A D gene is named only where the DNA matches it firmly. A row's size may be missing; if present it is once, few, many or a size class.

j_call v_call cdr3_length d_call clone_size cdr3_aa cdr3_nt
TRBJ2-7 TRBV27 15 . few CASSPRPQSSYEQYF TGTGCCAGCAGTCCGAGACCACAGAGCTCCTACGAGCAGTACTTC
TRBJ1-2 TRBV10-3 15 . . CAISDSQGRHYGYTF TGTGCCATCAGTGATTCCCAGGGGCGCCACTATGGCTACACCTTC
TRBJ2-5 TRBV5-1 14 . . CASRSGNSGETQYF TGCGCCAGCAGGTCAGGGAATTCGGGAGAGACCCAGTACTTC
TRBJ2-6 TRBV15 16 . . CATSRDRGSGANVLTF TGTGCCACCAGCAGAGATCGGGGGTCTGGGGCCAACGTCCTGACTTTC
TRBJ1-4 TRBV27 16 TRBD1 . CASSLSRGTGTEKLFF TGTGCCAGCAGTTTATCGCGGGGGACAGGGACTGAAAAACTGTTTTTT
TRBJ2-6 TRBV9 15 TRBD1 . CASTTGVSGANVLTF TGTGCCAGTACTACAGGGGTCTCTGGGGCCAACGTCCTGACTTTC
TRBJ2-7 TRBV19 15 . . CASSTGQVGLYEQYF TGTGCCAGTAGTACCGGGCAGGTGGGGCTCTACGAGCAGTACTTC
TRBJ2-3 TRBV10-3 15 . . CAISESNTGTDTQYF TGTGCCATCAGTGAGTCGAATACTGGCACAGATACGCAGTATTTT
TRBJ1-1 TRBV28 12 . . CASSPPDTEAFF TGTGCCAGCAGTCCTCCGGACACTGAAGCTTTCTTT
TRBJ2-7 TRBV7-9 14 TRBD1 . CASSARQGNYEQYF TGTGCCAGCAGTGCGAGACAGGGAAACTACGAGCAGTACTTC
TRBJ2-7 TRBV10-1 14 . few CASSESGNPYEQYF TGCGCCAGCAGTGAGTCCGGGAACCCCTACGAGCAGTACTTC
TRBJ2-3 TRBV2 13 . once CASSDVSTDTQYF TGTGCCAGCAGTGACGTTAGCACAGATACGCAGTATTTT
TRBJ2-3 TRBV27 15 TRBD2 . CASSPGTSFTDTQYF TGTGCCAGCAGTCCGGGGACTAGTTTTACAGATACGCAGTATTTT
TRBJ2-5 TRBV6-6 13 . . CASSMRVGETQYF TGTGCCAGCAGTATGAGGGTCGGAGAGACCCAGTACTTC
TRBJ1-3 TRBV27 15 TRBD1 once CASSYRQGLGNTIYF TGTGCCAGCAGTTATAGACAGGGGCTGGGAAACACCATATATTTT
TRBJ1-1 TRBV6-5 14 . . CASSYARLNTEAFF TGTGCCAGCAGTTACGCGCGGCTGAACACTGAAGCTTTCTTT
TRBJ1-1 TRBV27 16 . . CASRNRVWNMNTEAFF TGTGCCAGCAGAAACAGGGTCTGGAACATGAACACTGAAGCTTTCTTT
TRBJ1-1 TRBV7-9 14 . . CASSLQGMNTEAFF TGTGCCAGCAGCTTACAGGGGATGAACACTGAAGCTTTCTTT
TRBJ2-1 TRBV2 13 . . CASSEDEYNEQFF TGTGCCAGCAGTGAAGACGAGTACAATGAGCAGTTCTTC
TRBJ2-5 TRBV7-7 17 TRBD2 . CASSPFRSSGSGETQYF TGTGCTAGCAGCCCCTTCCGTTCTAGCGGGAGCGGGGAGACCCAGTACTTC
TRBJ1-2 TRBV5-4 16 TRBD1 once CASSFVGDRRGYGYTF TGTGCCAGCAGTTTTGTGGGGGACAGGAGGGGGTATGGCTACACCTTC
TRBJ1-5 TRBV2 13 . once CASTQQLNQPQHF TGTGCCAGCACGCAACAGCTCAATCAGCCCCAGCATTTT
TRBJ2-7 TRBV5-1 15 TRBD2 few CASSSPSGPAYEQYF TGCGCCAGCAGCTCGCCTAGCGGCCCCGCCTACGAGCAGTACTTC
TRBJ1-5 TRBV10-2 15 . . CASSESGSSNQPQHF TGCGCCAGCAGTGAGTCGGGCAGTAGCAATCAGCCCCAGCATTTT
TRBJ1-2 TRBV5-4 13 . . CASSWDMETGYTF TGTGCCAGCAGCTGGGACATGGAGACGGGCTACACCTTC
TRBJ2-3 TRBV20-1 11 . . CSAYLTDTQYF TGCAGTGCTTACTTAACAGATACGCAGTATTTT
TRBJ2-3 TRBV11-2 16 TRBD2 few CASSSRIGLAVDTQYF TGTGCCAGCAGCTCACGAATAGGACTAGCGGTGGATACGCAGTATTTT
TRBJ2-7 TRBV27 13 . few CASSLLSGYEQYF TGTGCCAGCAGTTTACTGAGCGGATACGAGCAGTACTTC
TRBJ2-1 TRBV9 17 TRBD2 . CASSGLAGGASYNEQFF TGTGCCAGCAGCGGACTAGCGGGGGGCGCCTCGTACAATGAGCAGTTCTTC
TRBJ2-1 TRBV10-3 15 . . CAISGFSGSYNEQFF TGTGCCATCAGTGGATTTAGCGGCTCCTACAATGAGCAGTTCTTC
TRBJ2-7 TRBV10-2 19 TRBD2 . CASSPSGGNLAGVPFEQYF TGCGCCAGCAGTCCCTCGGGGGGGAACCTAGCGGGAGTACCTTTCGAGCAGTACTTC
TRBJ1-5 TRBV27 14 TRBD1 . CASRGAGGGQPQHF TGTGCCAGCAGGGGGGCAGGGGGAGGTCAGCCCCAGCATTTT
TRBJ1-2 TRBV28 14 TRBD1 . CASTRDRGNYGYTF TGTGCCAGCACTAGGGACAGGGGGAACTATGGCTACACCTTC
TRBJ1-2 TRBV28 14 TRBD1 . CASSFGQANYGYTF TGTGCCAGCAGTTTTGGACAGGCCAACTATGGCTACACCTTC
TRBJ2-3 TRBV5-1 16 TRBD2 . CASSKGLAGRTDTQYF TGCGCCAGCAGCAAGGGACTAGCGGGACGCACAGATACGCAGTATTTT
TRBJ2-5 TRBV7-8 19 . . CASSLVRVLGQGKVETQYF TGTGCCAGCAGCTTAGTAAGAGTTTTAGGGCAGGGGAAGGTAGAGACCCAGTACTTC
TRBJ1-1 TRBV5-6 18 . . CASSPSGAEEGMNTEAFF TGTGCCAGCAGCCCGAGCGGGGCAGAGGAAGGCATGAACACTGAAGCTTTCTTT
TRBJ1-1 TRBV6-1 13 . . CASLSGQGTEAFF TGTGCCAGCCTTTCAGGGCAGGGCACTGAAGCTTTCTTT
TRBJ2-3 TRBV28 13 TRBD1 once CASRTGSPDTQYF TGTGCCAGCAGGACAGGGAGTCCAGATACGCAGTATTTT
TRBJ1-1 TRBV27 18 TRBD1 . CASSDLRGQGRLNTEAFF TGTGCCAGCAGCGACCTCCGGGGACAGGGGAGACTGAACACTGAAGCTTTCTTT
TRBJ2-1 TRBV7-8 16 TRBD2 . CASSLEIAGGVGEQFF TGTGCCAGCAGCTTAGAAATAGCGGGAGGGGTCGGTGAGCAGTTCTTC
TRBJ1-2 TRBV19 13 . . CASGLDRNYGYTF TGTGCCAGCGGACTCGACCGCAACTATGGCTACACCTTC